This TCR beta chain was identified during a study of T cell changes during pregnancy in multiple sclerosis. Profiling relied on immunoSEQ multiplex PCR, and the TCRdb table lists in-frame clones only, not all of them. The sample has around 72,000 clones, approximately 90% seen once; the top ten hold about 0.45%. CDR3 length: 16 amino acids. Trimming at V came to 3 bases and at J to 1 base, leaving 6 bases not matched to a gene. Looked up from germline, CDR1 is MDHEN and CDR2 is SYDVKM. This clone was counted once. This sequence joins TRBV28 and TRBJ2-1, with TRBD1 identical over 7 bases. Sample: CD4+ T cells from peripheral blood mononuclear cells, taken before pregnancy. This TCR was recovered from a female donor with multiple sclerosis, enrolled in a pregnancy study. CDR3 coding DNA: TGTGCCAGCAGTTTCAACAGGGGTAGGTCCTACAATGAGCAGTTCTTC. This encodes CASSFNRGRSYNEQFF.